Sequencing of this T cell receptor beta chain was carried out in a study of blood T cell repertoires in COVID-19. As for the study in general: Italy, Spain and the United States were the sources of the convalescent and acute COVID-19 samples.

In the original analysis: The authors estimated nucleated cell counts from reference gene primer amplification. Clones were sequenced by immunoSEQ multiplex PCR, and TCRdb holds only the in-frame ones, with some missing. That table is the source of V, J and clone size, and D and trimming were worked out from the DNA. The table has about 60,000 clones, around 80% seen once; the top ten hold more than 9%. Material for sequencing was peripheral blood. The receptor was isolated from a human donor in a cohort sampled during active COVID-19.

CDR3 region: CASSLALASSTNEKLFF. The CDR3 DNA sequence: TGTGCCAGCAGCTTAGCGCTTGCCAGTTCAACTAATGAAAAACTGTTTTTT. V is TRBV7-9 and J is TRBJ1-4, with D unclear. The V gene's germline CDR1 is SEHNR and CDR2 FQNEAQ (reference sequence). V was clipped by 0 bases and J by 0 bases, with 11 bases between them. This CDR3 has 17 residues.